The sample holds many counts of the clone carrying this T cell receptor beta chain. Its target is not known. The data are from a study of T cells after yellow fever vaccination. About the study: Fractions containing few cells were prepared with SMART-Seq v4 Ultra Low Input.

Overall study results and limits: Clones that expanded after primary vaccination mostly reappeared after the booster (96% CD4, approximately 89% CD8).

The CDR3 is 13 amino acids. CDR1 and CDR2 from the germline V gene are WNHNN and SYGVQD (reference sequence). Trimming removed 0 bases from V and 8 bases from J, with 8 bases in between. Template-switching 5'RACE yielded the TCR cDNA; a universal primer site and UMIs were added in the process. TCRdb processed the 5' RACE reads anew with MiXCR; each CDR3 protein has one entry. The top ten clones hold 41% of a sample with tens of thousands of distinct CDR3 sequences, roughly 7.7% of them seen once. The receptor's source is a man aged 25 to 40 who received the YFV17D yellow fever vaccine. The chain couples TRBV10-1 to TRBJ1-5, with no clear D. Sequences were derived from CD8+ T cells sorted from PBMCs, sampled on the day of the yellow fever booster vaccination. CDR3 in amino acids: CASSESWRKPQHF. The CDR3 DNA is TGCGCCAGCAGTGAGTCCTGGAGGAAGCCCCAGCATTTT.